Following are 8 T cell receptor beta chains from one sample sequenced in a study of vaccination effects on CD4 cells after COVID-19. Under the ViraFEST assay, PBMC were stimulated with viral peptide pools so that antigen-specific CD4+ T cells expanded. Sequencing was performed afterwards. The culture ran for 9 to 11 days, and then CD4+ T cells were isolated. Every participant took two doses of the BNT162b2 or mRNA-1273 vaccine. No antigens are known for them. Here immunoSEQ multiplex PCR was the method, and the copy in TCRdb shows in-frame clones only, minus some. The top ten hold 1.2% of the sample, which has 60,000 to 90,000 clones, 75% to 85% seen once. This sample comprised CD4+ T cells from PBMCs cultured with HCoV-229E spike peptides, obtained after COVID-19 vaccination. Every receptor here comes from a human donor who received a COVID-19 vaccine.

This chain links TRBV6-5 with TRBJ2-4; TRBD1 agrees at 7 bases. Germline V lookup: CDR1 MNHEY, CDR2 SVGAGI. The CDR3 is made up of 13 amino acids. V gave up 5 bases and J gave up 9 bases; unmatched junction bases: 7. The CDR3 loop is CASSTTGVSIQYF. For the CDR3, the DNA is TGTGCCAGCAGTACAACAGGGGTGAGCATTCAGTACTTC.

This rearrangement joins TRBV3-1 (or the pseudogene TRBV3-2) to TRBJ2-2; 9 bases are a match to TRBD1. The V gene end was trimmed by 8 bases and the J gene end by 1 base; junction bases not matched to a gene: 2. The CDR3 has 14 amino acids. Germline values: CDR1 LGHDT, CDR2 YNNKEL (reference sequence). The CDR3 protein is CASEDRGNTGELFF. CDR3 nucleotide sequence: TGTGCCAGCGAGGACAGGGGGAACACCGGGGAGCTGTTTTTT.

This chain links TRBV5-1 with TRBJ1-1; D not certain. The CDR3 is made up of 14 amino acids. V was cut by 0 bases and J by 1 base, with 7 bases left in between. CDR1 is SGHRS and CDR2 is YFSETQ in the germline V gene. The CDR3 DNA reads TGCGCCAGCAGCTTGGCTAATACGAACACTGAAGCTTTCTTT. Amino acids: CASSLANTNTEAFF.

This clone was counted once. V is TRBV7-2 and J is TRBJ1-2; TRBD1 matches at 7 bases. CDR3 length equals 15 residues. V was pared by 2 bases and J by 6 bases, with 9 bases of the junction left unmatched. The germline V gene has CDR1 SGHTA and CDR2 FQGNSA. The CDR3 DNA is TGTGCCAGCAGCTTACCAACAGGGGCGGGCGATGGCTACACCTTC. Protein sequence: CASSLPTGAGDGYTF. Full variable domain (missing parts from reference TRBV7-2 and TRBJ1-2): GAGVSQSPSNKVTEKGKDVELRCDPISGHTALYWYRQSLGQGLEFLIYFQGNSAPDKSGLPSDRFSAERTGGSVSTLTIQRTQQEDSAVYLCASSLPTGAGDGYTFGSGTRLTVV.

V is TRBV5-8 and J is TRBJ1-1; a weak D match, TRBD1 (5 bases). The CDR3 extends over 14 amino acids. Per germline, CDR1 SGHTS and CDR2 YDEGEE. Trimming removed 8 bases from V and 2 bases from J, with 16 bases in between. The CDR3 loop reads CASPTVKGNTEAFF. The DNA of the CDR3 is TGTGCCAGTCCGACAGTGAAGGGCAACACTGAAGCTTTCTTT.

The chain has TRBV5-4 and TRBJ1-2; possibly TRBD1 for D (5 bases). V lost 0 bases and J 4 bases, leaving 7 bases between the germline ends. CDR3 size: 13 residues. Germline loops: CDR1 SGHNT, CDR2 YYREEE (reference sequence). CDR3 loop: CASSLEGIYGYTF. The CDR3 DNA reads as TGTGCCAGCAGCTTGGAGGGGATCTATGGCTACACCTTC. The complete variable domain, with remaining parts taken from reference TRBV5-4 and TRBJ1-2, reads ETGVTQSPTHLIKTRGQQVTLRCSSQSGHNTVSWYQQALGQGPQFIFQYYREEENGRGNFPPRFSGLQFPNYSSELNVNALELDDSALYLCASSLEGIYGYTFGSGTRLTVV.

V is TRBV5-1 and J is TRBJ1-1; possible D gene TRBD1, 6 bases. This CDR3 comprises 15 residues. Trimming pared 1 base from V and 4 bases from J, leaving 14 bases between. In germline, CDR1 is SGHRS, CDR2 YFSETQ. The CDR3 spells CASSLLEGGPTEAFF. The CDR3 bases are TGCGCCAGCAGCTTGCTGGAGGGGGGGCCCACTGAAGCTTTCTTT.

The chain links TRBV28 to TRBJ1-2; TRBD1 might be the D (5 bases). Germline lookup yields CDR1 MDHEN and CDR2 SYDVKM. This CDR3 comprises 15 residues. V was trimmed by 5 bases and J by 2 bases, leaving 15 bases between them. The CDR3, as DNA: TGTGCCAGCAGTCCTCCGGGACGCTCGAACTATGGCTACACCTTC. It encodes CASSPPGRSNYGYTF.